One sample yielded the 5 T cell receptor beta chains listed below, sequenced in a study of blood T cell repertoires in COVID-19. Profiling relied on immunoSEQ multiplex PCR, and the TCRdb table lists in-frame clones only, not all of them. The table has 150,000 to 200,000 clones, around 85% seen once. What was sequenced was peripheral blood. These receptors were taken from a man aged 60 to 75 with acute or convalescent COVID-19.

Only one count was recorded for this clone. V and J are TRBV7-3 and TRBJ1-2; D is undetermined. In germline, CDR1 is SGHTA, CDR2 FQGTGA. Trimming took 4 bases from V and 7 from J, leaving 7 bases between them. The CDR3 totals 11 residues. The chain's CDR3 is CASSSSGGYTF. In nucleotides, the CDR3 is TGTGCCAGCAGCTCTAGCGGTGGCTACACCTTC.

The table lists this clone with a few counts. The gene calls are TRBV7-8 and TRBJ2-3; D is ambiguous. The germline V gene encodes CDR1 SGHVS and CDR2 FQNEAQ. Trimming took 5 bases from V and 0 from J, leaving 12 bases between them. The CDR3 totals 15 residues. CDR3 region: CASSQRHISTDTQYF. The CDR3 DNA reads TGTGCCAGCAGCCAGAGGCATATTAGCACAGATACGCAGTATTTT.

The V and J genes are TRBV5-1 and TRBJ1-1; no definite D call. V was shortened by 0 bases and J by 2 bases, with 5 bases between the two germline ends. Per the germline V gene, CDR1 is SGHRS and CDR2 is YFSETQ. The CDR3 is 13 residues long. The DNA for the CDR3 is TGCGCCAGCAGCTTGGGAGCAAACACTGAAGCTTTCTTT. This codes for CASSLGANTEAFF.

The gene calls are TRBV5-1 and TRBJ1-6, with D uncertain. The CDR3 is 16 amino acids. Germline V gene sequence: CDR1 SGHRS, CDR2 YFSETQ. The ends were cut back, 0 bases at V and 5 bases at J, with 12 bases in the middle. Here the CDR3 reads CASSLGAAVNNSPLHF. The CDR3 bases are TGCGCCAGCAGCTTGGGGGCAGCAGTAAATAATTCACCCCTCCACTTT.

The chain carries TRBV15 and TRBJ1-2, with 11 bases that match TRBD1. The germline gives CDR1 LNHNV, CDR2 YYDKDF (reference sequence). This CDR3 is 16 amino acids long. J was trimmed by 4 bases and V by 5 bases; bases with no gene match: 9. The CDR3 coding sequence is TGTGCCACCAGCTTCCCGGGACAGGGGGTGTCCTATGGCTACACCTTC. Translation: CATSFPGQGVSYGYTF.